This TCR beta chain was recovered during a study of cytomegalovirus exposure and HLA in healthy donors. Notes on this clone: Its antigen is still unknown.

PCR employed 60 Vbeta and 13 Jbeta primers. TCRdb's table, derived via immunoSEQ multiplex PCR, lists solely in-frame clones and lacks some. The sample includes 130,000 to 150,000 clones, almost 85% of them seen just once. The germline V gene encodes CDR1 GTSNPN and CDR2 SVGIG (reference sequence). The CDR3 runs to 17 residues. The V gene end was trimmed by 5 bases and the J gene end by 6 bases; junction bases not matched to a gene: 15. General study findings and limits: Investigators reported about 160 TCR beta chains as tied to cytomegalovirus. Earlier analysis looked at TCR beta V segments, and most were productive about 87% or about 30% of the time.

The gene calls are TRBV30 and TRBJ2-1, with TRBD2 matching over 11 bases. This TCR was sampled from an older woman in good health and CMV-seropositive. The material sequenced was PBMCs. The CDR3, as DNA: TGTGCCTGGCATCCACTAGCGGGAGTTAACCAGCGCAATGAGCAGTTCTTC. Translating it yields CAWHPLAGVNQRNEQFF.